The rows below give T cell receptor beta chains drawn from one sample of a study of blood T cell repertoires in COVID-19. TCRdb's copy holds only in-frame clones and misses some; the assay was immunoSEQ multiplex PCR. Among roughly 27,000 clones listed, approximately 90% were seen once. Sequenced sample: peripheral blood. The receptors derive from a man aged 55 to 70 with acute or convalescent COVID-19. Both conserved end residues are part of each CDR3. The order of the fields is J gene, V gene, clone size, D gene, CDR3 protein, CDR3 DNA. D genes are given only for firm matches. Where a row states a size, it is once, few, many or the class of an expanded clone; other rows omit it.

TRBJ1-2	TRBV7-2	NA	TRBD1	CASSLGGGQGWYGYTF	TGTGCCAGCAGCTTAGGGGGGGGACAGGGTTGGTATGGCTACACCTTC
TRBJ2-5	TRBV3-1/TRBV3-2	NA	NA	CASSQVRETQYF	TGTGCCAGCAGCCAAGTCCGGGAGACCCAGTACTTC
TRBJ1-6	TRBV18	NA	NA	CASSPAAVGAPLHF	TGTGCCAGCTCACCTGCGGCGGTGGGTGCACCCCTCCACTTT
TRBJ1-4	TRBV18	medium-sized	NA	CASSPRSGGWKLFF	TGTGCCAGCTCACCACGGTCGGGGGGCTGGAAACTGTTTTTT
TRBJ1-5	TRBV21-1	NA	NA	CARRQSNQPQHF	TGTGCCAGGAGACAGTCGAATCAGCCCCAGCATTTT
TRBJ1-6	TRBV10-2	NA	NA	CASSIRDSYNSPLHF	TGCGCCAGCAGTATCCGGGATTCCTATAATTCACCCCTCCACTTT
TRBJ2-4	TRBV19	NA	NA	CASSIGSQVAKNIQYF	TGTGCCAGTAGTATAGGGTCTCAGGTAGCCAAAAACATTCAGTACTTC
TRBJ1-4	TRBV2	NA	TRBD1	CASSTGGSSEKLFF	TGTGCCAGCAGCACAGGGGGTTCTTCTGAAAAACTGTTTTTT
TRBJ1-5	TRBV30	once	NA	CAWSVGPDRYRNQPQHF	TGTGCCTGGAGTGTGGGGCCCGATCGGTATAGGAATCAGCCCCAGCATTTT
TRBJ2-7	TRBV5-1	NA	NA	CASGIGGVLNEQYF	TGCGCCAGTGGAATCGGAGGCGTACTCAACGAGCAGTACTTC
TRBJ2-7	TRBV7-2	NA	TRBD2	CASSLRSSGVDEQYF	TGTGCCAGCAGCCTCCGGAGTAGCGGGGTCGACGAGCAGTACTTC
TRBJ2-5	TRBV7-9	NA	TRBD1	CASSLPTGQAEETQYF	TGTGCCAGCAGCTTACCGACAGGGCAAGCGGAAGAGACCCAGTACTTC
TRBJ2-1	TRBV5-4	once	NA	CASSLVGSGSYNEQFF	TGTGCCAGCAGCTTGGTAGGTAGCGGCTCCTACAATGAGCAGTTCTTC
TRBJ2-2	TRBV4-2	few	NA	CASSQGRTNTGELFF	TGTGCCAGCAGCCAAGGCAGGACAAACACCGGGGAGCTGTTTTTT
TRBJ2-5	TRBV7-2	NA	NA	CASSATGWRETQYF	TGTGCCAGCAGCGCTACAGGATGGAGAGAGACCCAGTACTTC
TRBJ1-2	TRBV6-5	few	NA	CASSYGLRGNYGYTF	TGTGCCAGCAGTTATGGACTTCGGGGGAACTATGGCTACACCTTC
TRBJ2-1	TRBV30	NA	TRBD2	CAWRGTSGAGQFF	TGTGCCTGGAGGGGGACTAGCGGGGCCGGGCAGTTCTTC
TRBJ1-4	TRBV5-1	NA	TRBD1	CASSDGTGALRGDEKLFF	TGCGCCAGCAGCGACGGGACAGGAGCACTACGCGGGGATGAAAAACTGTTTTTT
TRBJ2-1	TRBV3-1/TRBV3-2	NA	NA	CASSQAVLGLNEQFF	TGTGCCAGCAGCCAAGCGGTCCTAGGTTTAAATGAGCAGTTCTTC
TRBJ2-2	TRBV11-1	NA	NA	CASSLVGPGHGELFF	TGTGCCAGCAGCTTAGTTGGGCCAGGGCACGGGGAGCTGTTTTTT
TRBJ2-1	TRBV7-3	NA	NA	CASSLGGAGEQFF	TGTGCCAGCAGCTTAGGGGGGGCTGGTGAGCAGTTCTTC
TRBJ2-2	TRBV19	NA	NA	CASSIPPFGELFF	TGTGCCAGTAGTATCCCTCCGTTCGGGGAGCTGTTTTTT
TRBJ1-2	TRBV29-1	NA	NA	CSVGQSDGYTF	TGCAGCGTTGGACAGTCTGATGGCTACACCTTC
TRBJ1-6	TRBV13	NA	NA	CASSLKPRLTGPPIPLHF	TGTGCCAGCAGCTTAAAACCCCGGCTTACAGGGCCTCCAATACCCCTCCACTTT
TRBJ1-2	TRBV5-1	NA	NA	CASSSGENYGYTF	TGCGCCAGCAGCTCGGGTGAGAACTATGGCTACACCTTC
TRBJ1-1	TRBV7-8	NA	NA	CASSAGLTEAFF	TGTGCCAGCAGCGCCGGACTGACTGAAGCTTTCTTT
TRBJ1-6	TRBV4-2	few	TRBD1	CASSQVQGTGIDNSPLHF	TGTGCCAGCAGCCAAGTTCAAGGGACAGGAATCGACAATTCACCCCTCCACTTT
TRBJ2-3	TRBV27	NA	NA	CASSPRESDTQYF	TGTGCCAGCAGTCCCCGGGAATCGGATACGCAGTATTTT
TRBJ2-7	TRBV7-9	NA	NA	CASSLSYEQYF	TGTGCCAGCAGCCTCTCCTACGAGCAGTACTTC
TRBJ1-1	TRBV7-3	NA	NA	CASSSRSGGGDTEAFF	TGTGCCAGCAGCTCCAGGTCGGGGGGTGGAGACACTGAAGCTTTCTTT
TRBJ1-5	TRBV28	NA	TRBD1	CASSLRGPQPQHF	TGTGCCAGCAGTTTAAGGGGGCCTCAGCCCCAGCATTTT
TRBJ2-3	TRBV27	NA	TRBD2	CASSLSLPSGGWGDTQYF	TGTGCCAGCAGTTTATCGTTGCCTAGCGGGGGCTGGGGGGATACGCAGTATTTT
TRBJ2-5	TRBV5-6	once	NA	CASSVRETQYF	TGTGCCAGCAGTGTCAGGGAGACCCAGTACTTC